These 6 T cell receptor beta chains were all obtained from the same sample, sequenced in a study of cytomegalovirus exposure and HLA in healthy donors. Vbeta (60) and Jbeta (13) primers were used in the PCR. Sequencing used immunoSEQ multiplex PCR; TCRdb keeps in-frame clones, though not all of them. The data show approximately 150,000 clones, roughly three quarters seen once. Sequenced sample: PBMCs. The source of these receptors is a woman between 40 and 50 years old in good health and CMV-seronegative.

This clone was seen a few times. This sequence joins TRBV19 and TRBJ2-3; 10 nucleotides match TRBD1. The germline gives CDR1 LNHDA, CDR2 SQIVND (reference sequence). This CDR3 comprises 15 residues. J gave up 4 bases and V 3 bases, and 4 bases lay outside the gene matches. The CDR3 region is CASSIVTGGPDTQYF. CDR3 DNA sequence: TGTGCCAGTAGTATTGTGACAGGGGGCCCAGATACGCAGTATTTT.

This chain joins TRBV7-3 and TRBJ2-5; TRBD2 agrees at 13 bases. Germline V gene lookup returns CDR1 SGHTA and CDR2 FQGTGA. The CDR3 runs to 15 residues. Germline trimming cut 5 bases from V and 4 bases from J; bases unmatched to any gene: 4. The CDR3 nucleotides read TGTGCCAGCAGCATCACTAGCGGGGGGGCAGAGACCCAGTACTTC. Residues: CASSITSGGAETQYF.

The gene calls are TRBV19 and TRBJ2-6; D ambiguous. The CDR3 spans 13 residues. V was pared by 10 bases and J by 3 bases, with 10 bases between. Looked up from germline, CDR1 is LNHDA and CDR2 is SQIVND (reference sequence). The CDR3 nucleotides are TGTGCCACTTCCCCGGGTGGGGCCAACGTCCTGACTTTC. It yields the protein CATSPGGANVLTF. The full variable domain, rest sourced from reference TRBV19 and TRBJ2-6, is DGGITQSPKYLFRKEGQNVTLSCEQNLNHDAMYWYRQDPGQGLRLIYYSQIVNDFQKGDIAEGYSVSREKKESFPLTVTSAQKNPTAFYLCATSPGGANVLTFGAGSRLTVL.

CDR3 sequence: CASSLATVSGNTIYF. The CDR3, as DNA: TGTGCCAGCAGTTTGGCGACTGTCTCTGGAAACACCATATATTTT. The rearrangement uses TRBV28 and TRBJ1-3; D gene uncertain. Germline-derived CDR1 and CDR2 are MDHEN and SYDVKM. V lost 3 bases and J 0 bases, leaving 9 bases between the germline ends. This CDR3 contains 15 residues.

The chain links TRBV2 to TRBJ2-7; D may be TRBD1 (5 bases). The CDR3 consists of 13 residues. The V gene lost 3 bases and the J gene lost 3 bases, with 9 bases spanning the gap. The germline gives CDR1 SNHLY, CDR2 FYNNEI. The CDR3 sequence is CASSEAGYYEQYF. CDR3 nucleotide sequence: TGTGCCAGCAGTGAGGCAGGGTACTACGAGCAGTACTTC.

This clone was seen once. This rearrangement joins TRBV7-9 to TRBJ2-1, with D uncertain. The CDR3 sequence is 14 residues long. CDR1 and CDR2 (germline): SEHNR, FQNEAQ (reference sequence). V lost 6 bases and J 2 bases, leaving 11 bases between the germline ends. The chain's CDR3 is CASSVAAAYNEQFF. In DNA, the CDR3 is TGTGCCAGCAGTGTTGCGGCCGCCTACAATGAGCAGTTCTTC.